This is a list of T cell receptor beta chains from one sample in a study of cytomegalovirus exposure and HLA in healthy donors. The table came from immunoSEQ multiplex PCR; TCRdb's copy has only in-frame clones and leaves some out. The sample records some 200,000 clones, over 80% being singletons. Sequencing input: PBMCs. All receptors come from a man between 35 and 55 years old in good health and CMV-seropositive. Both conserved end residues are part of each CDR3. D genes are given only for firm matches. The size entry is marked missing in some rows and otherwise reads once, few, many or a size class.

d_call	v_call	clone_size	j_call	cdr3_nt	cdr3_aa
TRBD1	TRBV2	-	TRBJ2-5	TGTGCCAGCAGTGGGGGACAGAAAGAGACCCAGTACTTC	CASSGGQKETQYF
-	TRBV6-5	-	TRBJ2-7	TGTGCCAGCAGTTTCGGTCCTGACTCCTACGAGCAGTACTTC	CASSFGPDSYEQYF
TRBD2	TRBV7-3	-	TRBJ2-1	TGTGCCAGCAGCGATACTAGCGGGAACTACAATGAGCAGTTCTTC	CASSDTSGNYNEQFF
-	TRBV27	-	TRBJ2-7	TGTGCCAGCAGTTTAACCGGGTTATACGAGCAGTACTTC	CASSLTGLYEQYF
-	TRBV29-1	few	TRBJ2-5	TGCAGCGTGGAGACTGTCAAGACCCAGTACTTC	CSVETVKTQYF
-	TRBV2	few	TRBJ2-7	TGTGCCAGCAGTGAGGAGGCTGGGGTCTTGGAGCAGTACTTC	CASSEEAGVLEQYF
-	TRBV19	-	TRBJ2-7	TGTGCCAGTAGTATAAGAGGGTCGGGTGGCGAGCAGTACTTC	CASSIRGSGGEQYF
TRBD1	TRBV7-2	-	TRBJ2-2	TGTGCCAGCACCCAAGCTCGCAGGGGGCTTGGGGAGCTGTTTTTT	CASTQARRGLGELFF
-	TRBV19	-	TRBJ1-6	TGTGCCAGTAGTATAGAGGGAATCAGCGGGGATAATTCACCCCTCCACTTT	CASSIEGISGDNSPLHF
-	TRBV27	-	TRBJ2-2	-	CASSSSGGPNTGELFF
-	TRBV30	-	TRBJ2-2	TGTGCCTGGAACAGGGTTGGCGCCGGGGAGCTGTTTTTT	CAWNRVGAGELFF
TRBD1	TRBV30	-	TRBJ2-2	TGTGCCTGGAGTATCCCCGGGACAGGGGGTTCCGGGGAGCTGTTTTTT	CAWSIPGTGGSGELFF
TRBD2	TRBV4-1	-	TRBJ2-5	TGCGCCAGCAGCCCGGGACTAGCGGGGGAAGAGACCCAGTACTTC	CASSPGLAGEETQYF
TRBD1	TRBV9	-	TRBJ2-1	TGTGCCAGCAGTGTCCAGGGACAGGGGGCGTGGGATGAGCAGTTCTTC	CASSVQGQGAWDEQFF
TRBD1	TRBV28	once	TRBJ2-7	TGTGCCAGCAGTTTACATGGCCAGGGGGCTTACGAGCAGTACTTC	CASSLHGQGAYEQYF
-	TRBV7-3	few	TRBJ2-1	TGTGCCAGCAGCTTAGATTATGCAGTCTCTGAGCAGTTCTTC	CASSLDYAVSEQFF
TRBD2	TRBV19	-	TRBJ2-7	TGTGCCACCTCGGCGGGGGGGCTGTACGAGCAGTACTTC	CATSAGGLYEQYF
TRBD1	TRBV11-2	-	TRBJ2-5	TGTGCCAGCAGCTATGACAGGGCGAAAGAGACCCAGTACTTC	CASSYDRAKETQYF
-	TRBV4-3	-	TRBJ2-5	TGCGCCAGCAGCCAAGATCCTGCAGGGCTCGTCCGAGAGACCCAGTACTTC	CASSQDPAGLVRETQYF
-	TRBV15	-	TRBJ2-7	TGTGCCACCAGCAGAGTTGGGCCTTTGTCTTTC	CATSRVGPLSF
-	TRBV9	-	TRBJ2-5	TGTGCCAGCAGCGTAGAGGCCAACTCTAGAGGGGAGACCCAGTACTTC	CASSVEANSRGETQYF
TRBD2	TRBV19	-	TRBJ2-6	TGTGCCAGTAGTATTGCTAGCGGGGGCCGCCCCTCTGGGGCCAACGTCCTGACTTTC	CASSIASGGRPSGANVLTF
TRBD1	TRBV15	-	TRBJ1-6	TGTGCCACGAAACCGACAGGGTTGGGGGCACCCCTCCACTTT	CATKPTGLGAPLHF
-	TRBV9	-	TRBJ2-5	TGTGCCAGCAGCGTAGCTACTGGGCAGAAAGAGACCCAGTACTTC	CASSVATGQKETQYF
-	TRBV27	-	TRBJ1-5	TGTGCCAGCCTCCTCGTTAGCAATCAGCCCCAGCATTTT	CASLLVSNQPQHF
TRBD2	TRBV18	few	TRBJ2-7	TGTGCCAGCTCACGGGGGGGTAGCGGGAGCTACGAGCAGTACTTC	CASSRGGSGSYEQYF
-	TRBV4-2	few	TRBJ1-4	TGTGCCAGCAGCCAAGAATACAGGGATGGTGAAAAACTGTTTTTT	CASSQEYRDGEKLFF
TRBD2	TRBV11-2	-	TRBJ2-3	TGTGCCAGCAGCTTCCTAGCGGGGGGGCTGGGCACAGATACGCAGTATTTT	CASSFLAGGLGTDTQYF
-	TRBV30	few	TRBJ1-6	TGTGCCTGGAGCTCAGGTTATAATTCACCCCTCCACTTT	CAWSSGYNSPLHF
TRBD2	TRBV10-1	-	TRBJ2-1	TGCGCCAGCAGTGAGGCCGGGGGGAGCTCCTACAATGAGCAGTTCTTC	CASSEAGGSSYNEQFF
TRBD2	TRBV7-9	-	TRBJ2-1	TGTGCCAGCAGCTTAGGTCGGCTAGCGGGGATGGGTGAGCAGTTCTTC	CASSLGRLAGMGEQFF
-	TRBV19	-	TRBJ1-5	TGTGCCAGTAGTATAGTCAGGGGCGGCCAGCCCCAGCATTTT	CASSIVRGGQPQHF
-	TRBV6-1	once	TRBJ1-5	TGTGCCAGCGTGGCGGGCCCCGGCAATCAGCCCCAGCATTTT	CASVAGPGNQPQHF
-	TRBV5-1	-	TRBJ2-7	TGCGCCAGCAGCTTAGAGGGCACCTACGAGCAGTACTTC	CASSLEGTYEQYF
-	TRBV4-3	-	TRBJ1-2	TGCGCCAGCAGCCAAGAATCTATGACAAGCATCTATGGCTACACCTTC	CASSQESMTSIYGYTF
TRBD2	TRBV4-3	few	TRBJ2-1	TGCGCCAGCAGCCTTGGGCGGGGGAGCTCCTACAATGAGCAGTTCTTC	CASSLGRGSSYNEQFF
-	TRBV30	-	TRBJ1-2	TGTGCCGGACAAGGACAATCTGGCTACACCTTC	CAGQGQSGYTF
TRBD1	TRBV19	-	TRBJ1-2	TGTGCCAGTAGCCCAGGGGGCAGAAGCTACACCTTC	CASSPGGRSYTF
-	TRBV7-8	-	TRBJ1-6	TGTGCCAGCAGCTCCGCATCGAACGAGCCTAATTCACCCCTCCACTTT	CASSSASNEPNSPLHF
-	TRBV30	-	TRBJ1-6	TGTGCCTGGCATGGACGGGGGAATTCACCCCTCCACTTT	CAWHGRGNSPLHF
TRBD1	TRBV9	-	TRBJ2-7	TGTGCCAGCAGCGTCGGACAGGGTTTGGACGAGCAGTACTTC	CASSVGQGLDEQYF
TRBD2	TRBV11-2	-	TRBJ2-7	TGTGCCAGCAGCTTTTCCGGGACTATTAGCTCCTACGAGCAGTACTTC	CASSFSGTISSYEQYF
TRBD1	TRBV5-8	-	TRBJ2-3	TGTGCCAGCAGCCTTGGACAGGGGGATACGCAGTATTTT	CASSLGQGDTQYF
-	TRBV7-2	-	TRBJ1-5	TGTGCCAGCGGGGGGAATCAGCCCCAGCATTTT	CASGGNQPQHF
TRBD2	TRBV7-8	-	TRBJ2-3	TGTGCCAGCAGCTTTTTGGGGGGGTTGAGAGATACGCAGTATTTT	CASSFLGGLRDTQYF
TRBD1	TRBV7-3	-	TRBJ2-7	TGTGCCAGCAGCTCGAGGACAGGAGGATACGAGCAGTACTTC	CASSSRTGGYEQYF
TRBD2	TRBV4-1	-	TRBJ2-2	TGCGCCAGCAGCCAAGAGTACAGCGGGGGGGCCGGGGAGCTGTTTTTT	CASSQEYSGGAGELFF
-	TRBV27	-	TRBJ1-2	TGTGCCAGCAGTTTAAAACAGGGTCTTATCTATGGCTACACCTTC	CASSLKQGLIYGYTF
TRBD1	TRBV9	-	TRBJ2-2	TGTGCCAGCAGCGTAATAGGCAGGGGGCATTCCGGGGAGCTGTTTTTT	CASSVIGRGHSGELFF
-	TRBV27	-	TRBJ2-7	TGTGCCAGCAGTTCCCTCCGGGACTCCGGGCGGGGGCAGTACTTC	CASSSLRDSGRGQYF
TRBD2	TRBV18	-	TRBJ2-5	TGTGCCAGCGCCCCGTCTAGCGGCGAAGAGACCCAGTACTTC	CASAPSSGEETQYF
TRBD1	TRBV5-6	-	TRBJ1-3	TGTGCCAGCAGCTCAACAGGGGGTGGAAACACCATATATTTT	CASSSTGGGNTIYF
-	TRBV9	few	TRBJ2-4	TGTGCCAGCAGCGTAGATTATAGTTCCGCCGATGTAGCCAAAAACATTCAGTACTTC	CASSVDYSSADVAKNIQYF
-	TRBV5-1	-	TRBJ1-1	TGCGCCAGCAGCCATGGTCGGGACACTGAAGCTTTCTTT	CASSHGRDTEAFF
-	TRBV5-1	-	TRBJ2-3	TGCGCCAGGAGAAGTAGGCAGTATTTT	CARRSRQYF
-	TRBV12-5	-	TRBJ1-5	TGTGCTAGTGGCAGGGGATGGAATCAGCCCCAGCATTTT	CASGRGWNQPQHF
TRBD2	TRBV7-2	-	TRBJ2-5	TGTGCCAGCAGCTTACCTAGCGGGGAGGAGACCCAGTACTTC	CASSLPSGEETQYF
-	TRBV4-3	-	TRBJ2-7	TGCGCCAGCAGCCAAGACGGCAGGGGGGCGGGCGAGCAGTACTTC	CASSQDGRGAGEQYF
TRBD2	TRBV4-2	-	TRBJ2-1	TGTGCCAGCAGCCGAGGTAGCGGGGGGGAAGATGAGCAGTTCTTC	CASSRGSGGEDEQFF
TRBD1	TRBV30	-	TRBJ1-5	TGTGCCTGGAGCGGGGACAGGGGGAATAGCAATCAGCCCCAGCATTTT	CAWSGDRGNSNQPQHF